The 21 T cell receptor beta chains below come from one sample, sequenced in a study of shared clonotypes between healthy human individuals. Here immunoSEQ multiplex PCR was the method, and the copy in TCRdb shows in-frame clones only, minus some. The sample contains millions of clones, around 95% of which appear only once. Sequencing was done on a sample of naive CD4+ T cells sorted from blood. The subset denotes: CD45RA+ positively selected. These receptor sequences come from a man aged 18 to 29 in good health.

As to this clone: Other nucleotide sequences from this sample produce the same CDR3. J is TRBJ2-3 and V is TRBV7-2, with 7 bases fitting TRBD2. The CDR3 loop spans 16 amino acids. The V segment lost 1 base and the J segment 1 base; nucleotides outside the gene matches: 5. The germline V gene has CDR1 SGHTA and CDR2 FQGNSA. This chain's CDR3 is CASSLGGLAGTDTQYF. Written as DNA, the CDR3 is TGTGCCAGCAGCTTAGGCGGGCTAGCGGGCACAGATACGCAGTATTTT.

The rearrangement links TRBV18 to TRBJ2-3, with 9 bases lining up with TRBD2. From germline, CDR1 is KGHSH and CDR2 LQKENI. With V trimmed by 3 bases and J by 6 bases, 4 bases remained unmatched. The CDR3 is made up of 14 amino acids. For the CDR3, the DNA is TGTGCCAGCTCACCGGGACTAGCTAGGGATACGCAGTATTTT. This gives the protein CASSPGLARDTQYF.

The chain couples TRBV4-1 to TRBJ1-2; maybe TRBD1 (5 bases). V lost 1 base to trimming and J lost 2 bases, with 8 bases between them. Looked up from germline, CDR1 is MGHRA and CDR2 is YSYEKL. CDR3 size: 14 residues. CDR3 region: CASSQVGRNYGYTF. The CDR3 DNA reads as TGCGCCAGCAGCCAAGTGGGGCGGAACTATGGCTACACCTTC.

The chain is built from TRBV5-1 and TRBJ2-1, with 13 bases identical to TRBD2. V was pared by 2 bases and J by 7 bases, with 3 bases of the junction left unmatched. Germline values: CDR1 SGHRS, CDR2 YFSETQ. The CDR3 is 15 residues long. This CDR3 reads CASSFGTSGTNEQFF. The CDR3 DNA is TGCGCCAGCAGCTTCGGGACTAGCGGGACTAATGAGCAGTTCTTC.

This sequence joins TRBV7-9 and TRBJ2-5; TRBD1 might be the D (7 bases). V was clipped by 4 bases and J by 5 bases, with 23 bases between them. CDR3 length equals 17 residues. Germline V lookup: CDR1 SEHNR, CDR2 FQNEAQ (reference sequence). Written as DNA, the CDR3 is TGTGCCAGCAGCTATAAGATGACAGGGACGGGAGAGGAGACCCAGTACTTC. Residues: CASSYKMTGTGEETQYF.

The gene calls are TRBV30 and TRBJ1-3; no clear D gene. This CDR3 has 12 amino acids. Germline V gene data show CDR1 as GTSNPN and CDR2 as SVGIG (reference sequence). The V and J ends lost 3 bases and 3 bases respectively, with 6 bases between them. Written as DNA, the CDR3 is TGTGCCTGGAGCCTAAATGGAAACACCATATATTTT. Translating it yields CAWSLNGNTIYF.

This chain links TRBV5-6 with TRBJ2-5; TRBD2 matches 14 bases. J was trimmed by 4 bases and V by 4 bases; bases with no gene match: 3. The CDR3 contains 15 residues. CDR1 SGHDT and CDR2 YYEEEE come from the germline V gene. DNA for the CDR3: TGTGCCAGCAGCACGGGACTAGCGGGAGCAGAGACCCAGTACTTC. Translated: CASSTGLAGAETQYF.

Remarks on this clone: Other nucleotide sequences from this sample produce the same CDR3. The chain couples TRBV28 to TRBJ1-1; D remains unclear. Germline V gene sequence: CDR1 MDHEN, CDR2 SYDVKM. The CDR3 totals 11 residues. Trimming took off 6 bases at V and 3 bases at J, with 5 bases between the two ends. CDR3 coding DNA: TGTGCCAGCAGGGCGCACACTGAAGCTTTCTTT. Translation gives CASRAHTEAFF.

The chain joins TRBV18 to TRBJ2-7; D ambiguous. This CDR3 spans 13 amino acids. The ends were cut back, 3 bases at V and 5 bases at J, with 11 bases in the middle. In germline, CDR1 is KGHSH, CDR2 LQKENI. The CDR3 loop is CASSPPTAHEQYF. In DNA, the CDR3 is TGTGCCAGCTCACCCCCTACTGCCCACGAGCAGTACTTC.

The chain carries TRBV28 and TRBJ1-3, with D uncertain. Germline values: CDR1 MDHEN, CDR2 SYDVKM. The ends were cut back, 3 bases at V and 0 bases at J, with 18 bases in the middle. This CDR3 has 18 residues. The CDR3 nucleotides are TGTGCCAGCAGTTTCCTTACTACATCAGGAATCTCTGGAAACACCATATATTTT. Amino acids: CASSFLTTSGISGNTIYF.

The chain recombines TRBV7-9 with TRBJ2-2; 8 nucleotides match TRBD1. The germline V gene has CDR1 SEHNR and CDR2 FQNEAQ (reference sequence). V lost 5 bases to trimming and J lost 1 base; unmatched junction nucleotides: 6. The CDR3 covers 16 residues. The CDR3 is CASSPRQGQNTGELFF. In DNA form, the CDR3 reads TGTGCCAGCAGCCCGCGACAGGGGCAGAACACCGGGGAGCTGTTTTTT.

The rearrangement links TRBV5-1 to TRBJ2-1; TRBD2 agrees at 12 bases. This CDR3 has 15 residues. Germline CDR1 SGHRS, CDR2 YFSETQ. Germline trimming cut 3 bases from V and 5 bases from J; bases unmatched to any gene: 3. The CDR3 protein is CASSSRTSGNNEQFF. In DNA, the CDR3 is TGCGCCAGCAGCTCCCGGACTAGCGGGAACAATGAGCAGTTCTTC.

The chain recombines TRBV18 with TRBJ2-7; either TRBD1 or TRBD2 may supply D (6 bases each). Trimming cost V 5 bases and J 3 bases, with 20 bases left between them. Per the germline V gene, CDR1 is KGHSH and CDR2 is LQKENI. The CDR3 has 16 amino acids. In nucleotides, the CDR3 is TGTGCCAGCTCAATATCTCGAGAACAGGGACTCTACGAGCAGTACTTC. This translates into CASSISREQGLYEQYF.

A single count supports this clone. This chain connects TRBV5-6 to TRBJ2-7; 8 bases agree with TRBD1. V lost 4 bases, J lost 2 bases, and 11 bases stayed unmatched. The CDR3 sequence is 16 residues long. Per the germline V gene, CDR1 is SGHDT and CDR2 is YYEEEE. The CDR3 nucleotides are TGTGCCAGCAGCCCCCTGGACAGGGTAGGAGCCTACGAGCAGTACTTC. Translating it yields CASSPLDRVGAYEQYF. Complete variable domain (other parts from reference TRBV5-6 and TRBJ2-7): DAGVTQSPTHLIKTRGQQVTLRCSPKSGHDTVSWYQQALGQGPQFIFQYYEEEERQRGNFPDRFSGHQFPNYSSELNVNALLLGDSALYLCASSPLDRVGAYEQYFGPGTRLTVT.

The V call is TRBV7-6, the J call TRBJ2-7, with 13 bases that match TRBD2. Germline V gene lookup returns CDR1 SGHVS and CDR2 FNYEAQ. Germline trimming cut 2 bases from V and 3 bases from J; bases unmatched to any gene: 1. The CDR3 is 15 residues long. The CDR3 DNA is TGTGCCAGCAGCTTAACTAGCGGGAGGGACTACGAGCAGTACTTC. Translation gives CASSLTSGRDYEQYF.

The chain is built from TRBV30 and TRBJ2-1, with D possibly called TRBD1 or TRBD2 (6 bases each). The CDR3 totals 16 residues. Germline V gene sequence: CDR1 GTSNPN, CDR2 SVGIG (reference sequence). Trimming stripped 5 bases from V and 6 bases from J, with 23 bases between. The CDR3 nucleotides read TGTGCCTGGGCCCCTAGGGGGGCCGTTACATTCAATGAGCAGTTCTTC. Amino acid sequence: CAWAPRGAVTFNEQFF. Full variable domain (missing parts from reference TRBV30 and TRBJ2-1): SQTIHQWPATLVQPVGSPLSLECTVEGTSNPNLYWYRQAAGRGLQLLFYSVGIGQISSEVPQNLSASRPQDRQFILSSKKLLLSDSGFYLCAWAPRGAVTFNEQFFGPGTRLTVL.

This rearrangement joins TRBV29-1 to TRBJ2-3, with TRBD2 identical over 10 bases. With 6 bases clipped from V and 5 bases from J, the junction kept 8 bases outside the gene matches. The CDR3 extends over 14 amino acids. CDR1 and CDR2 (germline): SQVTM, ANQGSEA. The CDR3 coding sequence is TGCAGCGTAGCGGGAGGGGGGTTCGGAGATACGCAGTATTTT. As protein: CSVAGGGFGDTQYF.

The V and J genes are TRBV28 and TRBJ2-2; D is tentatively TRBD1 or TRBD2 (5 bases each). Looked up from germline, CDR1 is MDHEN and CDR2 is SYDVKM. The CDR3 extends over 15 amino acids. V was trimmed by 8 bases and J by 6 bases, leaving 19 bases between them. The CDR3 region has the DNA TGTGCCAGCGGGGGATTCAGGGTGGGCGCCGGGGAGCTGTTTTTT. This encodes CASGGFRVGAGELFF.

The chain has TRBV5-1 and TRBJ2-1; TRBD2 matches 9 bases. This CDR3 is built from 21 residues. The V gene's germline CDR1 is SGHRS and CDR2 YFSETQ. Unmatched junction bases numbered 28, after V lost 4 bases and J lost 8 bases. The DNA of the CDR3 is TGCGCCAGCAGCCCGAAGGAGCGGGAGGATCTAAGCCATCTAGGGTCACATGAGCAGTTCTTC. As protein: CASSPKEREDLSHLGSHEQFF.

V gene TRBV9 combines with J gene TRBJ1-4, with D possibly matching TRBD1 (6 bases). The CDR3 totals 15 residues. Trimming took 0 bases from V and 8 from J, leaving 14 bases between them. The V gene's germline CDR1 is SGDLS and CDR2 YYNGEE. The CDR3 sequence is CASSVAGGRGEKLFF. The CDR3 nucleotides read TGTGCCAGCAGCGTAGCTGGGGGGCGTGGGGAAAAACTGTTTTTT. The whole variable domain, filled in from reference TRBV9 and TRBJ1-4, reads DSGVTQTPKHLITATGQRVTLRCSPRSGDLSVYWYQQSLDQGLQFLIQYYNGEERAKGNILERFSAQQFPDLHSELNLSSLELGDSALYFCASSVAGGRGEKLFFGSGTQLSVL.

The J gene is TRBJ2-7, the V gene TRBV29-1, with 8 bases identical to TRBD2. This CDR3 has 14 residues. CDR1 is SQVTM and CDR2 is ANQGSEA in the germline V gene. Trimming cost V 6 bases and J 2 bases; bases outside gene matches: 9. The CDR3 DNA reads TGCAGCGTCCGTAGCGGGATGGGAACCTACGAGCAGTACTTC. It is translated as CSVRSGMGTYEQYF.